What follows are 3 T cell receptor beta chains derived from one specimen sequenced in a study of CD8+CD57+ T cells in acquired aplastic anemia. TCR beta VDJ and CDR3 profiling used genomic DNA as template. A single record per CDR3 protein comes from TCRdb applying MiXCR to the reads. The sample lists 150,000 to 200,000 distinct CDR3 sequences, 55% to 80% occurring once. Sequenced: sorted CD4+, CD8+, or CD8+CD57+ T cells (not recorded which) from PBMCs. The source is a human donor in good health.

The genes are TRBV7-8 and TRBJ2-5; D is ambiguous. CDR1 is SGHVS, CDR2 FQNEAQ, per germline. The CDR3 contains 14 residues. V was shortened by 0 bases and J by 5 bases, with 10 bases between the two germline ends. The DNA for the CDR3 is TGTGCCAGCAGCTTAGCCAAGCTCCTGGAGACCCAGTACTTC. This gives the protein CASSLAKLLETQYF. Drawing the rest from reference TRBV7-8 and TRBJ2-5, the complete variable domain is GAGVSQSPRYKVAKRGQDVALRCDPISGHVSLFWYQQALGQGPEFLTYFQNEAQLDKSGLPSDRFFAERPEGSVSTLKIQRTQQEDSAVYLCASSLAKLLETQYFGPGTRLLVL.

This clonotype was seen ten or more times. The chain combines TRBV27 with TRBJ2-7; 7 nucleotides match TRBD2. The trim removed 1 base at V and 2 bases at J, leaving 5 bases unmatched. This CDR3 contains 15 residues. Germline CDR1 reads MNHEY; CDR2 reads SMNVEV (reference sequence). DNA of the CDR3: TGTGCCAGCAGTTTATACGGGGAGGGGACCTACGAGCAGTACTTC. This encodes CASSLYGEGTYEQYF.

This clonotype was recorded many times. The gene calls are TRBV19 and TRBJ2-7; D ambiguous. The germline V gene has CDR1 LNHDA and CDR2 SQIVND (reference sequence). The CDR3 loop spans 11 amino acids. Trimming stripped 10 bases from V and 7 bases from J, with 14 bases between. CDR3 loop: CATTDEKEQYF. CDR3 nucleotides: TGTGCCACCACGGACGAGAAGGAGCAGTACTTC.